This is a list of T cell receptor beta chains from one sample in a study of OX40 agonist ivuxolimab in advanced cancers. The table came from immunoSEQ multiplex PCR; TCRdb's copy has only in-frame clones and leaves some out. The sample records 100,000 to 150,000 clones, 80% to 95% being singletons. The sequences come from CD4+ or CD8+ T cells sorted from blood, collected in a trial of the OX40 agonist ivuxolimab. Receptors were obtained from an adult with an advanced solid tumor such as melanoma, head and neck, liver or kidney cancer. The CDR3 runs from the conserved cysteine through the conserved F or W. D genes are given only for firm matches. Some rows mark clone size as missing; the rest say once, few, many or name a class of expanded clone.

DNA: TGTGCCAGCAGCCAAGCGCGGTACAATGAGCAGTTCTTC
CDR3: CASSQARYNEQFF
size: NA
J: TRBJ2-1
V: TRBV14
D: NA

DNA: TGTGCCAGCACCTCGGGGGGAGCAACTAATGAAAAACTGTTTTTT
CDR3: CASTSGGATNEKLFF
size: NA
J: TRBJ1-4
V: TRBV28
D: NA

DNA: TGCAGCTCGACTAGCGGAGTTTCGGATGAGCAGTTCTTC
CDR3: CSSTSGVSDEQFF
size: NA
J: TRBJ2-1
V: TRBV29-1
D: TRBD2

DNA: TGTGCCAGCTCACCCTCCGATGGGGGGAACTACACCTTC
CDR3: CASSPSDGGNYTF
size: NA
J: TRBJ1-2
V: TRBV18
D: NA

DNA: TGTGCCAGCAGCTTGTCGGGGGGCTCCACAGATACGCAGTATTTT
CDR3: CASSLSGGSTDTQYF
size: NA
J: TRBJ2-3
V: TRBV7-2
D: NA

DNA: TGCGCCAGCAGCTTGGGAAGGACAGCTTTCTCTGGAAACACCATATATTTT
CDR3: CASSLGRTAFSGNTIYF
size: NA
J: TRBJ1-3
V: TRBV5-1
D: NA

DNA: TGTGCCATCAGTGAGACTAGCGGAGGGGGCAACAATGAGCAGTTCTTC
CDR3: CAISETSGGGNNEQFF
size: NA
J: TRBJ2-1
V: TRBV10-3
D: NA

DNA: TGTGCCAGCAGTTACCTCGGGACAGAGGCCGAGCAGTACTTC
CDR3: CASSYLGTEAEQYF
size: NA
J: TRBJ2-7
V: TRBV6-5
D: TRBD1

DNA: TGTGCCACCAGCAGAGATACGACAGTAAGCACAGATACGCAGTATTTT
CDR3: CATSRDTTVSTDTQYF
size: once
J: TRBJ2-3
V: TRBV15
D: NA

DNA: TGTGCCAGCAGGTACCCAGCGACAGATACGCAGTATTTT
CDR3: CASRYPATDTQYF
size: NA
J: TRBJ2-3
V: TRBV6-5
D: NA

DNA: TGTGCCAGCATCCCGACCCTTGGGTGCGACGAGCAGTACTTC
CDR3: CASIPTLGCDEQYF
size: once
J: TRBJ2-7
V: TRBV28
D: NA

DNA: TGTGCCAGCAGTTTACAAACTAGCGGGAGCAATGAGCAGTTCTTC
CDR3: CASSLQTSGSNEQFF
size: NA
J: TRBJ2-1
V: TRBV27
D: TRBD2

DNA: TGTGCCAGCAGCCGGACTAGCGGGAAGGAGACCCAGTACTTC
CDR3: CASSRTSGKETQYF
size: NA
J: TRBJ2-5
V: TRBV6-6
D: TRBD2

DNA: TGTGCCAGTAGTATGTTAGGGGGAAAACTGTTTTTT
CDR3: CASSMLGGKLFF
size: once
J: TRBJ1-4
V: TRBV19
D: NA

DNA: TGTGCCAGCAGCCAAGTCCGGGTCGGGCTTCTATTAGATACGCAGTATTTT
CDR3: CASSQVRVGLLLDTQYF
size: once
J: TRBJ2-3
V: TRBV4-2
D: NA

DNA: TGTGCCAGCAGCCCTCCGGGGGGCAATCAGCCCCAGCATTTT
CDR3: CASSPPGGNQPQHF
size: NA
J: TRBJ1-5
V: TRBV6-5
D: NA

DNA: TGCGCCAGCAGCGTGGGACACTCCCCGAACACCGGGGAGCTGTTTTTT
CDR3: CASSVGHSPNTGELFF
size: NA
J: TRBJ2-2
V: TRBV5-1
D: NA

DNA: TGTGCCAGCAGTTACTCTTACAGGGAGGACGAGCAGTACTTC
CDR3: CASSYSYREDEQYF
size: NA
J: TRBJ2-7
V: TRBV6-5
D: NA

DNA: TGTGCCAGCAGCCGGGACCGAACCTCCTACGAGCAGTACTTC
CDR3: CASSRDRTSYEQYF
size: NA
J: TRBJ2-7
V: TRBV5-4
D: NA

DNA: TGTGCCAGCAGCTTAGTGCGGGCAGATACGCAGTATTTT
CDR3: CASSLVRADTQYF
size: NA
J: TRBJ2-3
V: TRBV7-2
D: NA

DNA: TGTGCCAGCACCTTAAGGGCGGGAGGCATCTACGAGCAGTACTTC
CDR3: CASTLRAGGIYEQYF
size: NA
J: TRBJ2-7
V: TRBV27
D: TRBD2